These 7 T cell receptor beta chains came from one sample sequenced in a study of post-analysis software for immune sequencing data. Study-wide points: Patients carried five TRBV segments more frequently than controls did, and TRBV5-6, TRBV5-1 and TRBV20-1 were among them.

No antigen has been assigned to these receptors. The library was made from cDNA and included unique molecular identifiers. TCRdb reprocessed the PCR reads via MiXCR and lists one record per CDR3 protein. The sample consists of hundreds of thousands of distinct CDR3 sequences, roughly three fifths of them appearing once. The material sequenced was blood. The receptors were sampled from a girl aged 2-9 years with multiple sclerosis.

This clonotype was counted between two and nine times. The chain combines TRBV21-1 with TRBJ2-3. TRBV21-1 is listed as a pseudogene. The CDR3 covers 15 residues. CDR3 in DNA: TGTGCCAGCAGCAAAGACCACTTAATCACAGATACGCAGTATTTT. Translated, it gives CASSKDHLITDTQYF.

This chain uses TRBV29-1 with TRBJ1-2, with a possible D match to TRBD1 (5 bases). CDR3 length: 12 residues. V dropped 4 bases and J dropped 7 bases, with 13 bases sitting between them. The germline V gene has CDR1 SQVTM and CDR2 ANQGSEA. The CDR3 coding sequence is TGCAGCGTTGCCGGACAAGGAAGTGGCTACACCTTC. Protein sequence: CSVAGQGSGYTF.

The J gene is TRBJ2-3, the V gene TRBV11-2; either TRBD1 or TRBD2 may supply D (5 bases each). Trimming cost V 5 bases and J 2 bases, with 14 bases left between them. Germline V gene lookup returns CDR1 SGHAT and CDR2 FQNNGV. The CDR3 is 15 amino acids. The CDR3 reads CASSQGADFTDTQYF. Here the CDR3 DNA reads TGTGCCAGCAGCCAAGGGGCGGACTTCACAGATACGCAGTATTTT.

Only a few counts were recorded for this clonotype. The rearrangement joins TRBV12-3 or TRBV12-4 to TRBJ2-1; TRBD1 or TRBD2 may be the D gene (5 bases each). V lost 6 bases, J lost 1 base, and 16 bases lay in between. CDR3 length: 16 amino acids. The CDR3 DNA follows: TGTGCCAGCAGACTCGCCGGGACGCTATCCTACAATGAGCAGTTCTTC. Translated: CASRLAGTLSYNEQFF.

The chain is built from TRBV29-1 and TRBJ2-1, with TRBD2 matching over 15 bases. CDR1 and CDR2 (germline): SQVTM, ANQGSEA. With V trimmed by 6 bases and J by 9 bases, 3 bases remained unmatched. The CDR3 runs to 13 residues. CDR3 sequence reads: CSVGLAGGAEQFF. Here the CDR3 DNA reads TGCAGCGTAGGACTAGCGGGAGGGGCTGAGCAGTTCTTC.

This chain connects TRBV4-1 to TRBJ2-7; 7 bases line up with TRBD2. The V gene end was trimmed by 1 base and the J gene end by 2 bases; junction bases not matched to a gene: 5. Germline V gives CDR1 MGHRA, CDR2 YSYEKL. This CDR3 spans 15 amino acids. CDR3 in amino acids: CASSQGGGFAYEQYF. In nucleotides, the CDR3 is TGCGCCAGCAGCCAAGGGGGGGGGTTCGCCTACGAGCAGTACTTC.

The V call is TRBV20-1, the J call TRBJ2-5; 10 bases are a match to TRBD2. V was pared by 0 bases and J by 5 bases, with 9 bases of the junction left unmatched. Germline CDR1 is DFQATT and CDR2 is SNEGSKA (reference sequence). The CDR3 totals 16 residues. The CDR3 sequence: CSARDLFTSGKETQYF. Here the CDR3 DNA reads TGCAGTGCTAGAGATCTTTTTACTAGCGGGAAGGAGACCCAGTACTTC.